These T cell receptor beta chains were read from a single sample in a study of blood T cell repertoires in COVID-19. Libraries were prepared by immunoSEQ multiplex PCR; TCRdb keeps only in-frame clonotypes and omits some of them. Of under 200,000 clones in the sample, more than 70% are singletons; the top ten hold 5.6%. Sequencing input: PBMCs or T cells enriched from blood (not recorded which). The receptors were sampled from a man aged 40-49 years with acute COVID-19. The CDR3 runs from the conserved cysteine through the conserved F or W. Each record gives: D gene, clone size, J gene, V gene, CDR3 length, CDR3 DNA, CDR3 protein. D genes are given only for firm matches. Some rows have no size entry. The others give once, few or many, or a class for an expanded clone.

D: -; size: -; J: TRBJ1-2; V: TRBV4-1; length: 14; DNA: TGCGCCAGCAGCCAAGATTCGGGGAGTGAGGGCTACACCTTC; CDR3: CASSQDSGSEGYTF
D: TRBD2; size: once; J: TRBJ2-1; V: TRBV18; length: 17; DNA: TGTGCCAGCTCACCACTTCGACTAGCGGGCCCCTACAATGAGCAGTTCTTC; CDR3: CASSPLRLAGPYNEQFF
D: -; size: -; J: TRBJ2-5; V: TRBV5-6; length: 13; DNA: TGTGCCAGCAACTATCCCGCCGGGGAGACCCAGTACTTC; CDR3: CASNYPAGETQYF
D: TRBD2; size: -; J: TRBJ2-1; V: TRBV28; length: 15; DNA: TGTGCCAGCACCCCGTTCCGGACTAGGGATGGTGAGCAGTTCTTC; CDR3: CASTPFRTRDGEQFF
D: -; size: -; J: TRBJ1-1; V: TRBV19; length: 14; DNA: TGTGCCAGTAAGAGCGAGCGGGGGGGGACTGAAGCTTTCTTT; CDR3: CASKSERGGTEAFF
D: TRBD1; size: -; J: TRBJ2-7; V: TRBV6-5; length: 15; DNA: TGTGCCAGCAGGACCGGGACAGGGGTTCGGGACGAGCAGTACTTC; CDR3: CASRTGTGVRDEQYF
D: TRBD1; size: -; J: TRBJ2-2; V: TRBV2; length: 15; DNA: TGTGCCAGCAGTGACAGGGGGCCGAACACCGGGGAGCTGTTTTTT; CDR3: CASSDRGPNTGELFF
D: TRBD1; size: -; J: TRBJ2-7; V: TRBV5-6; length: 15; DNA: TGTGCCAGCAGATTTGTGGACAGGGAGGACTACGAGCAGTACTTC; CDR3: CASRFVDREDYEQYF
D: -; size: once; J: TRBJ1-2; V: TRBV4-3; length: 16; DNA: TGCGCCAGCAGCCAAGAGGGAGGGGTAGGAAGCTATGGCTACACCTTC; CDR3: CASSQEGGVGSYGYTF
D: -; size: few; J: TRBJ2-2; V: TRBV27; length: 14; DNA: TGTGCCAGCAGTTTGGGGCAGGCTACCGGGGAGCTGTTTTTT; CDR3: CASSLGQATGELFF
D: TRBD1; size: -; J: TRBJ1-5; V: TRBV6-2/TRBV6-3; length: 17; DNA: TGTGCCAGCAGTTACAGGGGACAGGGGTTTAGCAATCAGCCCCAGCATTTT; CDR3: CASSYRGQGFSNQPQHF
D: -; size: -; J: TRBJ2-7; V: TRBV28; length: 13; DNA: TGTGCCACCCACTCCGGACAGCGAGGCGAGCAGTACTTC; CDR3: CATHSGQRGEQYF
D: -; size: once; J: TRBJ2-5; V: TRBV2; length: 13; DNA: TGTGCCAGCAGCTCAGGGGTTCGAGAGACCCAGTACTTC; CDR3: CASSSGVRETQYF
D: -; size: -; J: TRBJ2-2; V: TRBV27; length: 13; DNA: TGTGCCAGTAAGCCAGGAGAGGGCGGGGAGCTGTTTTTT; CDR3: CASKPGEGGELFF
D: -; size: once; J: TRBJ2-7; V: TRBV27; length: 14; DNA: TGTGCCAGCAGTCCCCTGGGCCCCCGTGACGAGCAGTACTTC; CDR3: CASSPLGPRDEQYF
D: TRBD1; size: once; J: TRBJ1-2; V: TRBV19; length: 15; DNA: TGTGCCAGTAGTAGCCCTGACAGGGAGGCCTATGGCTACACCTTC; CDR3: CASSSPDREAYGYTF
D: TRBD1; size: -; J: TRBJ1-1; V: TRBV5-4; length: 15; DNA: TGTGCCAGCAGCCCCCAACAGGGGATGAACACTGAAGCTTTCTTT; CDR3: CASSPQQGMNTEAFF
D: -; size: -; J: TRBJ2-3; V: TRBV19; length: 16; DNA: TGTGCCAGTAGTAGGTCGAACTTTTCCCCCACAGATACGCAGTATTTT; CDR3: CASSRSNFSPTDTQYF
D: TRBD1; size: -; J: TRBJ1-6; V: TRBV28; length: 12; DNA: TGTGCCTGCACCGACAGGGAAGACGTCCTCCACTTT; CDR3: CACTDREDVLHF
D: TRBD1; size: once; J: TRBJ2-2; V: TRBV7-9; length: 14; DNA: TGTGCCAGCAGCCCTACAGGGGGCAACGGGGAGCTGTTTTTT; CDR3: CASSPTGGNGELFF
D: -; size: -; J: TRBJ2-2; V: TRBV29-1; length: 13; DNA: TGCAGCGTTGAGGGGCGGCACACCGGGGAGCTGTTTTTT; CDR3: CSVEGRHTGELFF
D: -; size: -; J: TRBJ1-5; V: TRBV28; length: 15; DNA: TGTGCCAGCAGTTCTCAGGGGTATCGCAATCAGCCCCAGCATTTT; CDR3: CASSSQGYRNQPQHF
D: TRBD2; size: -; J: TRBJ2-1; V: TRBV7-9; length: 17; DNA: TGTGCCAGCAGCTTAGCGGGTGTAGCGGGAGGGCGTGGTGAGCAGTTCTTC; CDR3: CASSLAGVAGGRGEQFF
D: -; size: -; J: TRBJ2-2; V: TRBV30; length: 15; DNA: TGTGCCTGGACAGGGTCGGCTTCGGGTACCGGGGAGCTGTTTTTT; CDR3: CAWTGSASGTGELFF
D: -; size: -; J: TRBJ1-6; V: TRBV5-6; length: 11; DNA: TGTGCCAGCAGCTATCACAGGGACCTCCACTTT; CDR3: CASSYHRDLHF
D: TRBD2; size: once; J: TRBJ2-6; V: TRBV14; length: 17; DNA: TGTGCCAGCAGCCCGCCGGGACTATTATCTGGGGCCAACGTCCTGACTTTC; CDR3: CASSPPGLLSGANVLTF
D: -; size: -; J: TRBJ1-1; V: TRBV11-2; length: 16; DNA: TGTGCCAGCAGCCCCCGCGGGGGGTTCCCTGAGACTGAAGCTTTCTTT; CDR3: CASSPRGGFPETEAFF
D: -; size: -; J: TRBJ1-2; V: TRBV30; length: 13; DNA: TGTGCCTGGAGTCTCCGGAGGGGTGGGGGCTACACCTTC; CDR3: CAWSLRRGGGYTF
D: -; size: -; J: TRBJ2-5; V: TRBV28; length: 15; DNA: TGTGCCAGCAGTTTATCTGGCTTGCCCTCTGGGACCCAGTACTTC; CDR3: CASSLSGLPSGTQYF
D: -; size: -; J: TRBJ1-1; V: TRBV28; length: 13; DNA: TGTGCCAGCCAGGCCGACCTGAACACTGAAGCTTTCTTT; CDR3: CASQADLNTEAFF
D: TRBD1; size: -; J: TRBJ1-5; V: TRBV7-2; length: 14; DNA: TGTGCCAGCAGCTTCGACAGGGGGAATCAGCCCCAGCATTTT; CDR3: CASSFDRGNQPQHF
D: TRBD1; size: -; J: TRBJ1-2; V: TRBV12-3/TRBV12-4; length: 12; DNA: TGTGCCAGCACCCTGGGACAGACAAGATACACCTTC; CDR3: CASTLGQTRYTF
D: -; size: once; J: TRBJ1-2; V: TRBV24-1; length: 18; DNA: TGTGCCACCAGTGATTTACGCCCGAGCGGGGAGGAGAACTATGGCTACACCTTC; CDR3: CATSDLRPSGEENYGYTF
D: -; size: -; J: TRBJ2-1; V: TRBV19; length: 14; DNA: TGTGCCAGTAGTCCTAGCCCCTCCTACAATGAGCAGTTCTTC; CDR3: CASSPSPSYNEQFF
D: TRBD2; size: -; J: TRBJ2-1; V: TRBV28; length: 15; DNA: TGTGCCTCCCCCCCACTAGCGGGAGATAGTGGTGAGCAGTTCTTC; CDR3: CASPPLAGDSGEQFF
D: -; size: -; J: TRBJ1-3; V: TRBV5-4; length: 14; DNA: TGTGCCAGCAGCTTTACAGGATCCGGAAACACCATATATTTT; CDR3: CASSFTGSGNTIYF
D: -; size: -; J: TRBJ2-2; V: TRBV5-1; length: 12; DNA: TGCGCCAGCAGCTTGGTCGCCGGGGAGCTGTTTTTT; CDR3: CASSLVAGELFF
D: -; size: -; J: TRBJ1-5; V: TRBV6-2/TRBV6-3; length: 14; DNA: TGTGCCAGCAGTCTACTATACAGGAATCAGCCCCAGCATTTT; CDR3: CASSLLYRNQPQHF
D: TRBD2; size: -; J: TRBJ2-1; V: TRBV3-1/TRBV3-2; length: 15; DNA: TGTGCCAGCAGCCCGATGTGGCGGGAGGGGGATGAGCAGTTCTTC; CDR3: CASSPMWREGDEQFF
D: -; size: -; J: TRBJ1-5; V: TRBV19; length: 14; DNA: TGTGCCAGTAGTCTTGGAGCATCCAATCAGCCCCAGCATTTT; CDR3: CASSLGASNQPQHF
D: TRBD2; size: -; J: TRBJ2-1; V: TRBV19; length: 15; DNA: TGTGCCAGTAGTATCGGCGGGAGAGGTCAGAATGAGCAGTTCTTC; CDR3: CASSIGGRGQNEQFF
D: -; size: -; J: TRBJ2-2; V: TRBV28; length: 14; DNA: TGTGCCAGCAGTTGGGGGACATCCCACGAGGAGCTGTTTTTT; CDR3: CASSWGTSHEELFF
D: TRBD1; size: -; J: TRBJ2-7; V: TRBV20-1; length: 11; DNA: TGCAGTGCTGAGACAGGGGGCGAGCAGTACTTC; CDR3: CSAETGGEQYF
D: TRBD1; size: -; J: TRBJ2-2; V: TRBV6-2/TRBV6-3; length: 14; DNA: TGTGCCAGCAGTTTCATACAGGGGACCGGGGAGCTGTTTTTT; CDR3: CASSFIQGTGELFF